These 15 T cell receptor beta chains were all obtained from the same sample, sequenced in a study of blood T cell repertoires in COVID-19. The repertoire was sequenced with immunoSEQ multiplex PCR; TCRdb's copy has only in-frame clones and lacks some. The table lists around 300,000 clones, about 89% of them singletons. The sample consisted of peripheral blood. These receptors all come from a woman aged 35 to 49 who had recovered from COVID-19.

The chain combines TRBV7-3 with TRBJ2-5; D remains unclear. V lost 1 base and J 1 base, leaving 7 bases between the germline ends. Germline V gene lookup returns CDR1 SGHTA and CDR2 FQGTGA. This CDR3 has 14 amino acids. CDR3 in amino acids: CASSLNRSQETQYF. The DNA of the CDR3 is TGTGCCAGCAGCTTAAATCGCAGCCAAGAGACCCAGTACTTC.

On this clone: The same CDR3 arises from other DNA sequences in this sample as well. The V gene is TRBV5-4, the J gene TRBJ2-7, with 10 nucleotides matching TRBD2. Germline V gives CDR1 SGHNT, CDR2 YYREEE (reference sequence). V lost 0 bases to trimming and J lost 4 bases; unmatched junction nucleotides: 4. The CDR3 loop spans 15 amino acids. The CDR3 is CASSLDASGSYEQYF. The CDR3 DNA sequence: TGTGCCAGCAGCTTGGACGCTAGCGGGAGTTACGAGCAGTACTTC.

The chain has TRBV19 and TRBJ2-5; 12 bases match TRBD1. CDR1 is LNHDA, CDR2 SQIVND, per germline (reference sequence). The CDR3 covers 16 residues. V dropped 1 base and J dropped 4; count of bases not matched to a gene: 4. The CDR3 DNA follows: TGTGCCAGTAGTATAGTGGGACAGGGGGCGGGAGAGACCCAGTACTTC. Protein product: CASSIVGQGAGETQYF. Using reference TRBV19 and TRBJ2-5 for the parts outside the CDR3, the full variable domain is DGGITQSPKYLFRKEGQNVTLSCEQNLNHDAMYWYRQDPGQGLRLIYYSQIVNDFQKGDIAEGYSVSREKKESFPLTVTSAQKNPTAFYLCASSIVGQGAGETQYFGPGTRLLVL.

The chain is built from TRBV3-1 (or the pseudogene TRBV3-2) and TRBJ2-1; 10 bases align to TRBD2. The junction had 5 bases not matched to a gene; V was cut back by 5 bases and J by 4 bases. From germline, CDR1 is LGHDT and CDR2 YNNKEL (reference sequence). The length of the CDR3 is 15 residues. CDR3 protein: CASSTGLAVYNEQFF. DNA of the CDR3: TGTGCCAGCAGCACCGGACTAGCGGTATACAATGAGCAGTTCTTC.

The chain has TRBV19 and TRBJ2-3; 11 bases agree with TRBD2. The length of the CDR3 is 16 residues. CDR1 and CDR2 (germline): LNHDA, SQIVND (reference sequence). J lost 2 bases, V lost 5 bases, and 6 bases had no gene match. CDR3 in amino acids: CASSVQLAGATDTQYF. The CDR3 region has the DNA TGTGCCAGTAGTGTCCAACTAGCGGGGGCCACAGATACGCAGTATTTT.

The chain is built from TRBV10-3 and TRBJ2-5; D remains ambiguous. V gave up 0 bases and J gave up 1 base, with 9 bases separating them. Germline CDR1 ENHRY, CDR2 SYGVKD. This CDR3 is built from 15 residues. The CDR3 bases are TGTGCCATCAGTGAGTCTCTTACCGGCCAAGAGACCCAGTACTTC. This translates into CAISESLTGQETQYF.

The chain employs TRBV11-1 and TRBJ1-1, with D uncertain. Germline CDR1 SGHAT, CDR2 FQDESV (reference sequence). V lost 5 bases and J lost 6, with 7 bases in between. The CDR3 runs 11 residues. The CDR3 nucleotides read TGTGCCAGCAGCCAGAGCGCTGAAGCTTTCTTT. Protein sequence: CASSQSAEAFF.

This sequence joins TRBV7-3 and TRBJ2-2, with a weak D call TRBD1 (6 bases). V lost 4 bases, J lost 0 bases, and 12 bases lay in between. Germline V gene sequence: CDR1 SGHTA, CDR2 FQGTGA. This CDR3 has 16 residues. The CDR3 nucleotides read TGTGCCAGCAGCTCGACAGGAGTCGCGAACACCGGGGAGCTGTTTTTT. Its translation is CASSSTGVANTGELFF.

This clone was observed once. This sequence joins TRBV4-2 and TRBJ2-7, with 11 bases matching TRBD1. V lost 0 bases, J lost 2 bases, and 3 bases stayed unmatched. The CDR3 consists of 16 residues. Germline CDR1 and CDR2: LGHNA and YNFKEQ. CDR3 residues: CASSQDTGQGAYEQYF. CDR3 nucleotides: TGTGCCAGCAGCCAAGATACGGGACAGGGGGCCTACGAGCAGTACTTC.

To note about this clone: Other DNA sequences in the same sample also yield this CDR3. CDR3 nucleotides: TGTGCCAGCAGCGGGACTAGCGGGTTACCCGGGGAGCTGTTTTTT. Amino acids: CASSGTSGLPGELFF. The V and J genes are TRBV9 and TRBJ2-2; 11 bases match TRBD2. Germline trimming cut 3 bases from V and 6 bases from J; bases unmatched to any gene: 4. This CDR3 is built from 15 residues. Germline assignment: CDR1 SGDLS and CDR2 YYNGEE.

CDR3 DNA sequence: TGTGCCAGCGCCACGGACAGGCGGCGAATAGGCACTGAAGCTTTCTTT. This codes for CASATDRRRIGTEAFF. This chain connects TRBV27 to TRBJ1-1, with 7 nucleotides matching TRBD1. V lost 8 bases, J lost 4 bases, and 16 bases stayed unmatched. CDR3 length equals 16 residues. Germline V CDR1 and CDR2: MNHEY, SMNVEV (reference sequence).

The CDR3 region has the DNA TGTGCCAGCAGCATACCCCGGGACAGGGGCCCCCGTGAAGCTTTCTTT. This gives the protein CASSIPRDRGPREAFF. The gene calls are TRBV28 and TRBJ1-1, with 10 bases aligning to TRBD1. J gave up 7 bases and V 6 bases, and 14 bases lay outside the gene matches. The CDR3 spans 16 residues. Germline lookup yields CDR1 MDHEN and CDR2 SYDVKM.

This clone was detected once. The CDR3 DNA reads TGCAGCGTAGATACGGGACAGGGGACCTACAATGAGCAGTTCTTC. Translated: CSVDTGQGTYNEQFF. The chain employs TRBV29-1 and TRBJ2-1; 10 bases are shared with TRBD1. After removal of 6 bases from V and 2 bases from J, the junction contained 7 bases not matched to a gene. The CDR3 totals 15 residues. The germline gives CDR1 SQVTM, CDR2 ANQGSEA.

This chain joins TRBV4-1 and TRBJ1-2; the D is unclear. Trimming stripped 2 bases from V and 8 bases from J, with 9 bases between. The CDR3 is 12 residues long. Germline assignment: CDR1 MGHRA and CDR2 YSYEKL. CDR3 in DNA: TGCGCCAGCAGCCAACTCGGTCTCGGCTACACCTTC. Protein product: CASSQLGLGYTF.

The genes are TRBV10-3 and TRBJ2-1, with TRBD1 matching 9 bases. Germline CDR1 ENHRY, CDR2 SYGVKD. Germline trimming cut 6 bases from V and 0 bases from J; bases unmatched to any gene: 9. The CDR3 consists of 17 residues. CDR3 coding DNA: TGTGCCATCAGGATATCCGGGACAGGGAGCTCCTACAATGAGCAGTTCTTC. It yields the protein CAIRISGTGSSYNEQFF.